This TCR beta chain was sequenced during a study of blood T cell repertoires in COVID-19. Across the whole study: The samples span acute and convalescent COVID-19 from the United States, Italy and Spain. Nucleic acid was either cDNA or gDNA, and it came from T cells, B-cell-depleted T cells, or PBMCs.

Trimming removed 3 bases from V and 0 bases from J; junction bases left unmatched: 6. The CDR3 is made up of 19 amino acids. The germline gives CDR1 LNHDA, CDR2 SQIVND (reference sequence). TCRdb keeps only in-frame clones here, not all; method: immunoSEQ multiplex PCR. The table records 70,000 or so clones, 75% to 95% of them present only once. The V call is TRBV19, the J call TRBJ2-1, with 15 bases identical to TRBD2. Sequencing input: peripheral blood. This clonotype was sampled from a woman aged 18-30 years with acute or convalescent COVID-19. Here the CDR3 DNA reads TGTGCCAGTAGTATCCTCGGGACTAGCGGGAGGAGCTCCTACAATGAGCAGTTCTTC. Translating gives CASSILGTSGRSSYNEQFF. Based on the CDR3 plus reference TRBV19 and TRBJ2-1, the full variable domain is DGGITQSPKYLFRKEGQNVTLSCEQNLNHDAMYWYRQDPGQGLRLIYYSQIVNDFQKGDIAEGYSVSREKKESFPLTVTSAQKNPTAFYLCASSILGTSGRSSYNEQFFGPGTRLTVL.